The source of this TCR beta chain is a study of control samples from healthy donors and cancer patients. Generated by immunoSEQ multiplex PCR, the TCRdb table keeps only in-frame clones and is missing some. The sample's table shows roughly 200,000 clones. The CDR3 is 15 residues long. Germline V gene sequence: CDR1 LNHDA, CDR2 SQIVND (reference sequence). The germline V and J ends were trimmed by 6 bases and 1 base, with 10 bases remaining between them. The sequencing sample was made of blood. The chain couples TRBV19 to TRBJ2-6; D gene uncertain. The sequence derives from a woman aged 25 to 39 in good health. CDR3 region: CASRGFRSGANVLTF. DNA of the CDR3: TGTGCCAGTAGGGGCTTTAGGTCTGGGGCCAACGTCCTGACTTTC.